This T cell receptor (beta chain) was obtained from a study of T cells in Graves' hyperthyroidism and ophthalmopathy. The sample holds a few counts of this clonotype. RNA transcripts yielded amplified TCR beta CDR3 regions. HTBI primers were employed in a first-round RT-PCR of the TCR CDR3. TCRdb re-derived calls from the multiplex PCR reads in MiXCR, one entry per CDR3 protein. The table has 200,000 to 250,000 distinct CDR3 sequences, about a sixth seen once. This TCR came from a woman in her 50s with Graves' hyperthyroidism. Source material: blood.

The CDR3 is CSAREGGYNEQFF. The CDR3 DNA follows: TGCAGTGCTAGAGAGGGCGGGTACAATGAGCAGTTCTTC. V gene TRBV20-1 combines with J gene TRBJ2-1; possibly TRBD2 for D (5 bases). The germline gives CDR1 DFQATT, CDR2 SNEGSKA (reference sequence). The V gene lost 0 bases and the J gene lost 4 bases, with 7 bases spanning the gap. The CDR3 extends over 13 amino acids.